Listed below are T cell receptor beta chains from one sample, sequenced in a study of cytomegalovirus exposure and HLA in healthy donors. The data were produced by immunoSEQ multiplex PCR, yet TCRdb's version contains in-frame clones alone and is incomplete. The sample contains some 100,000 clones, over 70% of which appear only once. Sequences were obtained from PBMCs. These TCRs come from a girl aged 2-10 years in good health and CMV-seropositive. CDR3s leave out the opening cysteine and the closing phenylalanine or tryptophan.

j_call	v_call	cdr3_aa
TRBJ2-7	TRBV19	ASSKRSTTYEQY
TRBJ1-1	TRBV5-5	ASSLGSDTEAF
TRBJ1-1	TRBV6-1	ASTSGTEAF
TRBJ1-1	TRBV5-1	ASSFRDRVWTEAF
TRBJ2-7	TRBV6-1	ASSEERGGSYEQY
TRBJ1-5	TRBV6-1	ASSDTGGDQPQH
TRBJ2-5	TRBV30	AWSVGLASIETQY
TRBJ2-1	TRBV27	ASSFKLAAKQF
TRBJ1-2	TRBV30	AWSVVTGYT
TRBJ1-4	TRBV30	AWSLDWPLGGEKLF
TRBJ1-5	TRBV4-3	ASSQEQGEGPQH
TRBJ2-5	TRBV28	ASSRGDRFQETQY
TRBJ2-7	TRBV5-1	ASSPGQSSYEQY
TRBJ2-7	TRBV13	ASSPLPGTGYTYEQY
TRBJ2-6	TRBV30	AFGGGPGANVLT
TRBJ1-1	TRBV2	ASSGYRDTEAF
TRBJ1-2	TRBV19	ASTTLGSGYT
TRBJ2-1	TRBV29-1	SVGTSGSRRYNEQF
TRBJ2-2	TRBV10-1	ASSERTSGSGGELF
TRBJ1-1	TRBV6-6	ASSYRQTEAF
TRBJ2-7	TRBV5-1	ASSLEASGRYEQY
TRBJ2-7	TRBV2	ASKGQGHEQY
TRBJ1-5	TRBV2	ASIDREYQPQN
TRBJ2-1	TRBV20-1	SASWDSQF
TRBJ1-3	TRBV6-6	ASTLTGDSGNTIY
TRBJ1-5	TRBV19	ASRRQGDQPQH
TRBJ1-2	TRBV30	AWSRYAQGYGYT
TRBJ2-1	TRBV7-9	ASSSQGAQF
TRBJ1-2	TRBV18	ASSPSGDYGYT
TRBJ2-1	TRBV12-5	ASGIGQAFAEQF
TRBJ2-1	TRBV7-7	ASSLSGPDNEQF
TRBJ1-1	TRBV30	AWRQGFEAF
TRBJ2-7	TRBV4-3	ASSLDRDRTYEQY
TRBJ2-6	TRBV2	ASRDRTTGANVLT
TRBJ2-3	TRBV28	ASSYGQGSTDTQY
TRBJ2-1	TRBV6-5	ASSYKQSYNEQF
TRBJ2-3	TRBV5-1	ASVASGGRTDTQY
TRBJ2-1	TRBV2	ASSFTSGASYNEQF
TRBJ1-5	TRBV20-1	SAARTGNQH
TRBJ2-3	TRBV19	ASSMVQGSDTQY
TRBJ2-5	TRBV19	ASSIIGDREETQY
TRBJ1-4	TRBV30	AWSPESGEKLF
TRBJ1-3	TRBV5-1	ASSLGQDGNTIY
TRBJ2-7	TRBV6-5	ASSYPMTGGGYEQY
TRBJ2-7	TRBV19	ASSIISSPYEQY
TRBJ1-5	TRBV6-5	ASQQGAGSNQPQH
TRBJ2-2	TRBV11-2	ASSPVAGVTGELF
TRBJ2-3	TRBV4-2	ASSQEQDTQY
TRBJ2-5	TRBV5-1	ASSLEPDRGWKTQY
TRBJ2-7	TRBV6-1	ASSDPRDEQY
TRBJ2-7	TRBV27	ASSLSGLALYEQY
TRBJ2-3	TRBV30	AWGRDSTDTQY